The 10 T cell receptor beta chains reported below all come from one sample, sequenced in a study of shared clonotypes between healthy human individuals (dated by TCRdb to about 2020). Libraries were made using the immunoSEQ multiplex PCR assay. TCRdb's version of the immuneACCESS table is confined to in-frame rearrangements and falls short of the full clone set. An unresolved V gene accounts for under half of the shortfall where checked; the remainder is of unknown origin. The sample table contains over a million clones; only one count was recorded for 78% of them. In total, the top ten clones hold 0.61% of the sample. Sequenced material: memory CD4+ T cells from PBMCs. The sample's cell subset or site label, in plain terms: CD45RA-negative fraction. The receptor set was obtained from a man aged 18-30 years in good health. Some clones in this sample may be carry-over from other donors' samples.

Worth noting for this clone: At one end the junction does not follow the germline gene, possibly because of a read error. The gene calls are TRBV7-9 and TRBJ2-5, with 9 bases aligning to TRBD2. CDR3 size: 14 residues. Per germline, CDR1 SEHNR and CDR2 FQNEAQ (reference sequence). Written as DNA, the CDR3 is TGTGCCAGCAGCCTAGCGGGGCTGGCAGAGACCCAGTACTTC. This encodes CASSLAGLAETQYF.

The chain recombines TRBV2 with TRBJ1-2; D is ambiguous. CDR1 SNHLY and CDR2 FYNNEI come from the germline V gene. The CDR3 runs 12 residues. V was shortened by 8 bases and J by 2 bases, with 9 bases between the two germline ends. The CDR3 region is CASDRENYGYTF. CDR3 bases: TGTGCCAGCGATCGGGAAAACTATGGCTACACCTTC.

The rearrangement joins TRBV5-1 to TRBJ1-1, with 9 positions matching TRBD1. CDR3 length equals 15 residues. Germline V gives CDR1 SGHRS, CDR2 YFSETQ. The trim removed 7 bases at V and 0 bases at J, leaving 7 bases unmatched. CDR3 region: CASFPGQGMNTEAFF. CDR3 sequence (DNA): TGCGCCAGCTTCCCTGGACAGGGGATGAACACTGAAGCTTTCTTT.

As for this clone: Other DNA sequences in the same sample also yield this CDR3. The V and J genes are TRBV11-2 and TRBJ2-3, with 12 bases fitting TRBD2. Germline CDR1 SGHAT, CDR2 FQNNGV. V shed 1 base and J 6 bases; nucleotides not matched to a gene: 2. The CDR3 spans 15 residues. CDR3 bases: TGTGCCAGCAGCTTAGGACTAGCGGGAGCGGATACGCAGTATTTT. It is translated as CASSLGLAGADTQYF.

The V call is TRBV4-3, the J call TRBJ2-7, with TRBD2 matching over 7 bases. The CDR3 has 15 residues. V lost 4 bases and J lost 1; bases outside the gene matches: 7. Germline V gene data show CDR1 as LGHNA and CDR2 as YSLEER. CDR3: CASSRGRTSSYEQYF. In DNA form, the CDR3 reads TGCGCCAGCAGCCGCGGAAGGACTAGTTCCTACGAGCAGTACTTC.

The chain joins TRBV27 to TRBJ2-1; D is unclear. Germline CDR1 MNHEY, CDR2 SMNVEV (reference sequence). The CDR3 sequence is 14 residues long. With 7 bases removed from V and 6 bases from J, the gap between germline ends came to 16 bases. CDR3 region: CASTRLSSGNEQFF. CDR3 DNA: TGTGCCAGCACCAGACTTAGTTCAGGCAATGAGCAGTTCTTC.

The chain uses TRBV5-1 and TRBJ2-5; TRBD2 agrees at 8 bases. This CDR3 is built from 14 residues. J gave up 4 bases and V 5 bases, and 7 bases lay outside the gene matches. Per the germline V gene, CDR1 is SGHRS and CDR2 is YFSETQ. CDR3 region: CASRTSGGGETQYF. CDR3 sequence (DNA): TGCGCCAGCAGAACGAGCGGGGGAGGAGAGACCCAGTACTTC.

V usage is TRBV7-9 and J usage is TRBJ2-3; 9 bases fit TRBD2. The CDR3 contains 15 residues. V lost 4 bases to trimming and J lost 2 bases; unmatched junction nucleotides: 4. Per the germline V gene, CDR1 is SEHNR and CDR2 is FQNEAQ (reference sequence). The DNA for the CDR3 is TGTGCCAGCAGCTCCGGACTAGCGTTCACAGATACGCAGTATTTT. This encodes CASSSGLAFTDTQYF.

The chain combines TRBV5-8 with TRBJ1-2; D might be TRBD1 (6 bases). Trimming cost V 4 bases and J 2 bases, with 15 bases left between them. The CDR3 sequence is 15 residues long. Germline V gene sequence: CDR1 SGHTS, CDR2 YDEGEE. The CDR3 protein is CASSLRMQGNYGYTF. In DNA, the CDR3 is TGTGCCAGCAGCCTGAGAATGCAGGGGAACTATGGCTACACCTTC.

The chain employs TRBV6-5 and TRBJ2-2; 7 bases are a match to TRBD2. With 10 bases clipped from V and 6 bases from J, the junction kept 11 bases outside the gene matches. The germline V gene encodes CDR1 MNHEY and CDR2 SVGAGI. This CDR3 spans 14 amino acids. Written as DNA, the CDR3 is TGTGCCACCCAAGGGCTAGCGGCACCCGGGGAGCTGTTTTTT. Protein: CATQGLAAPGELFF.